Considering frequency, the clone carrying this T cell receptor beta chain is medium-sized. Its antigen is still unknown. The data were taken from a study of T cell clusters in autoimmune cytopenias. Overall study: TRB sequencing had a median about 52,000 reads and 2,000 to 2,500 distinct clonotypes per sample.

TRB rearrangements were amplified by touch-down multiplex PCR with mixed TRB-A/B primers. TCRdb reprocessed the multiplex PCR reads, with one entry per CDR3 protein and no DNA. The sample has more than 800 distinct CDR3 sequences; the top ten hold less than 25%. Study results and caveats: TRB repertoire shifts in secondary cytopenia and chronic lymphocytic leukemia mostly reflected lymphoma, not autoimmunity. The cluster-lack signature was not seen for secondary cytopenia versus chronic lymphocytic leukemia. Physiological T cell clusters of healthy donors were apparently absent in primary autoimmune cytopenia patients.

TRB was amplified from about 260 ng of peripheral blood genomic DNA per sample. The sample consisted of peripheral blood. The TCR sequence derives from a human donor with an autoimmune cytopenia or autoimmune hepatitis (not recorded which).

The CDR3: CASSAEGRSTYNEQFF. The V and J genes are TRBV11-2 and TRBJ2-1; TCRdb proposes TRBD2, but this gene call is untestable without DNA. The germline V gene encodes CDR1 SGHAT and CDR2 FQNNGV. This CDR3 spans 16 amino acids.